Shown below are 9 T cell receptor beta chains from a single sample sequenced in a study of T cell responses to AZD1222 COVID-19 vaccine. The data were produced by immunoSEQ multiplex PCR, yet TCRdb's version contains in-frame clones alone and is incomplete. This table has 110,000 to 150,000 clones, approximately 90% appearing once. The specimen comprised peripheral blood, sampled 28 days after the second AZD1222 dose. All receptors come from an adult who received the AZD1222 COVID-19 vaccine.

The genes are TRBV5-1 and TRBJ1-1; the D is unclear. This CDR3 is 14 amino acids long. The V gene's germline CDR1 is SGHRS and CDR2 YFSETQ. Between the trimmed V and J ends, which lost 0 bases and 1 base, there was a span of 7 bases. CDR3 bases: TGCGCCAGCAGCTTGGACAGCTGGAACACTGAAGCTTTCTTT. It yields the protein CASSLDSWNTEAFF.

V is TRBV30 and J is TRBJ1-2, with D perhaps TRBD1 (5 bases). Germline-derived CDR1 and CDR2 are GTSNPN and SVGIG (reference sequence). The CDR3 length is 15 residues. Trimming left V 3 bases short and J 0 bases short, with 14 bases between. The CDR3 sequence: CAWSQVGTSNYGYTF. In DNA form, the CDR3 reads TGTGCCTGGAGCCAGGTCGGGACTTCTAACTATGGCTACACCTTC.

V usage is TRBV5-5 and J usage is TRBJ1-1; D is unclear. Trimming left V 4 bases short and J 1 base short, with 14 bases between. Germline CDR1 and CDR2: SGHKS and YYEKEE (reference sequence). This CDR3 comprises 15 residues. CDR3 sequence: CASSPTPGRNTEAFF. CDR3 in DNA: TGTGCCAGCAGCCCGACCCCGGGGAGGAACACTGAAGCTTTCTTT.

The chain recombines TRBV2 with TRBJ1-4, with D possibly being TRBD1 (6 bases). The CDR3 loop spans 15 amino acids. Trimming pared 6 bases from V and 2 bases from J, leaving 13 bases between. In germline, CDR1 is SNHLY, CDR2 FYNNEI. The CDR3 DNA is TGTGCCAGCAGCTCGACAGGCAGGACTAATGAAAAACTGTTTTTT. Residues: CASSSTGRTNEKLFF.

In nucleotides, the CDR3 is TGTGCCAGCAGCCACAGGGGAACTAATGAAAAACTGTTTTTT. Translating it yields CASSHRGTNEKLFF. This chain uses TRBV3-1 (or the pseudogene TRBV3-2) with TRBJ1-4, with a possible D match to TRBD1 (6 bases). This CDR3 has 14 amino acids. Germline V gene sequence: CDR1 LGHDT, CDR2 YNNKEL (reference sequence). The germline V and J ends were trimmed by 3 bases and 1 base, with 6 bases remaining between them.

The V call is TRBV14, the J call TRBJ2-5; 12 positions agree with TRBD2. CDR1 is SGHDN and CDR2 is FVKESK in the germline V gene. V dropped 1 base and J dropped 5; count of bases not matched to a gene: 11. The CDR3 sequence is 18 residues long. CDR3 protein: CASSQGWASGGVGETQYF. Written as DNA, the CDR3 is TGTGCCAGCAGCCAAGGATGGGCTAGCGGGGGGGTCGGTGAGACCCAGTACTTC. The full variable domain, completed using reference TRBV14 and TRBJ2-5, is EAGVTQFPSHSVIEKGQTVTLRCDPISGHDNLYWYRRVMGKEIKFLLHFVKESKQDESGMPNNRFLAERTGGTYSTLKVQPAELEDSGVYFCASSQGWASGGVGETQYFGPGTRLLVL.

The rearrangement links TRBV5-1 to TRBJ2-2; 16 bases align to TRBD2. The CDR3 runs 19 residues. J lost 0 bases, V lost 5 bases, and 7 bases had no gene match. The germline V gene has CDR1 SGHRS and CDR2 YFSETQ. The CDR3 is CASSPGLAGGPSNTGELFF. The CDR3 DNA sequence: TGCGCCAGCAGTCCGGGACTAGCGGGAGGGCCCTCGAACACCGGGGAGCTGTTTTTT.

The V gene is TRBV7-3, the J gene TRBJ2-5; D is uncertain. Germline assignment: CDR1 SGHTA and CDR2 FQGTGA. V shed 5 bases and J shed 2 bases, with 12 bases lying between them. The CDR3 contains 14 residues. The DNA of the CDR3 is TGTGCCAGCAGCCAACGGGCCGGTCAAGAGACCCAGTACTTC. Protein product: CASSQRAGQETQYF.

The genes are TRBV18 and TRBJ1-5; possible D gene TRBD1, 5 bases. Between the trimmed V and J ends, which lost 8 bases and 4 bases, there was a span of 12 bases. Germline-derived CDR1 and CDR2 are KGHSH and LQKENI. CDR3 size: 13 residues. CDR3 in amino acids: CASGDDPNQPQHF. The CDR3 DNA reads TGTGCCAGCGGGGACGATCCGAATCAGCCCCAGCATTTT.